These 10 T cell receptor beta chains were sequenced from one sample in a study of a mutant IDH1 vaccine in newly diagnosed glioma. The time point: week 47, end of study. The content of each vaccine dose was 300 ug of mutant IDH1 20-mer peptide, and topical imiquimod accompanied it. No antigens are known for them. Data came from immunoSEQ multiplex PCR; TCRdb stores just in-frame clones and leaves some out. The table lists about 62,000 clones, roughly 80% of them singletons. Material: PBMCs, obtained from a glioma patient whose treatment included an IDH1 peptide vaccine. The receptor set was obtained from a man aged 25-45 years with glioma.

In nucleotides, the CDR3 is TGTGCCAGCAGCTTAGGGCAGGCCTGGATCTCCTACAATGAGCAGTTCTTC. Protein: CASSLGQAWISYNEQFF. The chain carries TRBV7-9 and TRBJ2-1; D is unclear. The CDR3 covers 17 residues. V dropped 1 base and J dropped 0 bases, with 13 bases sitting between them. Germline V gives CDR1 SEHNR, CDR2 FQNEAQ (reference sequence).

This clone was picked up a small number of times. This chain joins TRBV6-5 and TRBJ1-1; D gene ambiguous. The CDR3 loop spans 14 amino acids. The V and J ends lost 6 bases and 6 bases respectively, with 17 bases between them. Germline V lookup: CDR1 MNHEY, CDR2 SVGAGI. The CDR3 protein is CASSSPRGIPEAFF. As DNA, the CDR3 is TGTGCCAGCAGCTCCCCCCGGGGAATCCCTGAAGCTTTCTTT.

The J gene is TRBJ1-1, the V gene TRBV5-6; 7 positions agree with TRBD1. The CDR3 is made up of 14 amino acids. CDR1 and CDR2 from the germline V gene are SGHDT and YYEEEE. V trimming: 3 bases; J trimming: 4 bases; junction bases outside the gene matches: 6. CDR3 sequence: CASSSSSGGTEAFF. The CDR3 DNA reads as TGTGCCAGCAGCTCATCGTCAGGGGGCACTGAAGCTTTCTTT.

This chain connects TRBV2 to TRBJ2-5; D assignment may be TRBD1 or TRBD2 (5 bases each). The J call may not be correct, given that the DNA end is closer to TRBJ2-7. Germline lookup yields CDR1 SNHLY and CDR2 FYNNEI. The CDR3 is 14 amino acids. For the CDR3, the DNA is TGTGCCAGCAGTGACCGGGACGGATCCTACGAGCAGTACTTC. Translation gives CASSDRDGSYEQYF.

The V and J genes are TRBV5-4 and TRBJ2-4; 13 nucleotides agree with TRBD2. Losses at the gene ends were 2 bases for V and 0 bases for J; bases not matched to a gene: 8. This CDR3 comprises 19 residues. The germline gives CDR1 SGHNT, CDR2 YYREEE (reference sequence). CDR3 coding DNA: TGTGCCAGCAGCTTTAGGGGACTAGCGGGGCCCTTAGCCAAAAACATTCAGTACTTC. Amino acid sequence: CASSFRGLAGPLAKNIQYF.

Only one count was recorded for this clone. The CDR3 here is CASSIRDGKETQYF. Written as DNA, the CDR3 is TGTGCCAGCAGCATCCGGGACGGAAAAGAGACCCAGTACTTC. The J gene is TRBJ2-5, the V gene TRBV11-2; possibly TRBD1 or TRBD2 for D (5 bases each). V was pared by 5 bases and J by 3 bases, with 13 bases between. The CDR3 has 14 amino acids. Germline V gives CDR1 SGHAT, CDR2 FQNNGV.

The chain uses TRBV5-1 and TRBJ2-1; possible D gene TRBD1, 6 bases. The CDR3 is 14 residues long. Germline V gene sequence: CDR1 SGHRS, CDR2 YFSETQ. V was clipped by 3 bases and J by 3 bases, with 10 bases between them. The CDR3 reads CASSSSGHYNEQFF. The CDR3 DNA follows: TGCGCCAGCAGCTCGTCGGGACACTACAATGAGCAGTTCTTC.

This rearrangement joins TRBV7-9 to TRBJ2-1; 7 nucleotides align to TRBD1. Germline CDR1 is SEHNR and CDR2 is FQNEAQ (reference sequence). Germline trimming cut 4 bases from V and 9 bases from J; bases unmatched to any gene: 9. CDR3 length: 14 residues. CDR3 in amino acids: CASSSYRGTSEQFF. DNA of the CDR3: TGTGCCAGCAGCTCCTACAGGGGTACTAGTGAGCAGTTCTTC.

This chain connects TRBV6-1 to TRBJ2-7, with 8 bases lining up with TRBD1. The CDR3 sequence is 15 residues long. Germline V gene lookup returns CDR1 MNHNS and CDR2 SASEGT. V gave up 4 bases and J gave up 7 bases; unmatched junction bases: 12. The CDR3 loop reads CASSAMDRVVSEQYF. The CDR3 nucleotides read TGTGCCAGCAGTGCGATGGACAGGGTGGTGAGTGAGCAGTACTTC.

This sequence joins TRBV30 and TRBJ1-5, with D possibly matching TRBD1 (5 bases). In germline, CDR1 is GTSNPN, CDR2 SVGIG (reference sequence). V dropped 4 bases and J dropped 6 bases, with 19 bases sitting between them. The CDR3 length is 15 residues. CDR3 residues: CAWTPGDLGLQPQHF. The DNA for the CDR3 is TGTGCCTGGACCCCGGGGGACCTAGGACTTCAGCCCCAGCATTTT.